This T cell receptor beta chain came from a study of blood T cell repertoires in COVID-19. Here immunoSEQ multiplex PCR was the method, and the copy in TCRdb shows in-frame clones only, minus some. The sample lists 150,000 to 190,000 clones; 80% to 90% were seen once. CDR3 length: 16 residues. Trimming at V came to 1 base and at J to 4 bases, leaving 3 bases not matched to a gene. In germline, CDR1 is SEHNR, CDR2 FQNEAQ (reference sequence). Material for sequencing was peripheral blood. The origin of this receptor is a woman in her 40s with acute or convalescent COVID-19. The rearrangement links TRBV7-9 to TRBJ2-1; 11 positions match TRBD2. The CDR3 nucleotides read TGTGCCAGCAGCTTAGTAGCTAGCGGGGGGTACAATGAGCAGTTCTTC. Protein: CASSLVASGGYNEQFF.